The present TCR beta chain was sequenced within a study of T cell responses to AZD1222 COVID-19 vaccine. Study-level information: Timing groups of about 4 and about 12 weeks for second doses were pooled. Regarding the study as a whole: As reported, nearly half of all spike-specific TCRs target variant regions that are unmutated. Baseline seropositives among AZD1222 recipients totaled only 5 to 7. Donors, mostly white British, included more females; clonal diversity was possibly underestimated.

With respect to this clone: Its antigen is unknown.

The germline V gene has CDR1 SGHTA and CDR2 FQGNSA. V lost 7 bases, J lost 2 bases, and 10 bases lay in between. The CDR3 consists of 13 residues. Produced via immunoSEQ multiplex PCR; TCRdb's table is partial and in-frame only. Found here are around 130,000 clones, 86% of them singletons; the top ten hold roughly 12%. The input for sequencing was peripheral blood, taken on day 0 of AZD1222 vaccination. The sequence was collected from an adult in good health. The J gene is TRBJ2-3, the V gene TRBV7-2; D not resolved. CDR3 residues: CASTPRYTDTQYF. The CDR3 DNA sequence: TGTGCCAGCACCCCCCGGTACACAGATACGCAGTATTTT.